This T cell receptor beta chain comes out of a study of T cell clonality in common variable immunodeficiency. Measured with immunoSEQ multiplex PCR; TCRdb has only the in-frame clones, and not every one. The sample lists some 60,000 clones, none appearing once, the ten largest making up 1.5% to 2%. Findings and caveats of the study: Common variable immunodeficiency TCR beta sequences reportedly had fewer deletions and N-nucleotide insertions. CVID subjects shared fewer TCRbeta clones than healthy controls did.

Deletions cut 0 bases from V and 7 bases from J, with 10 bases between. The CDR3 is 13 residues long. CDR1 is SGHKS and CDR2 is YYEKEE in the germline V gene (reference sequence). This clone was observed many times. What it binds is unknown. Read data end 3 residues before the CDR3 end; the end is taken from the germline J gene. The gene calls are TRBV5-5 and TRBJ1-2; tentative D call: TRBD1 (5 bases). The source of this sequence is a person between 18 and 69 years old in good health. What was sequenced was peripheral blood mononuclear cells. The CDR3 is CASSLERGLGYTF. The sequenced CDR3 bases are TGTGCCAGCAGCTTGGAGCGGGGCCTTGGC. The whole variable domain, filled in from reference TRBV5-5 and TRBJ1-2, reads DAGVTQSPTHLIKTRGQQVTLRCSPISGHKSVSWYQQVLGQGPQFIFQYYEKEERGRGNFPDRFSARQFPNYSSELNVNALLLGDSALYLCASSLERGLGYTFGSGTRLTVV.